This TCR beta chain was found in a study of Ad26.COV2.S vaccination and SARS-CoV-2 variants. Study-wide results and limits: After vaccination, substantial breadth of spike-specific CD8+ and CD4+ responses was reported. Researchers reported similar non-spike TCR breadth in vaccine and placebo recipients. Analyses of TCR breadth and depth may have underestimated total T cell responses.

Worth noting for this clone: Its antigen is unidentified.

Some clones are missing from TCRdb's copy, which holds only in-frame ones; the method was immunoSEQ multiplex PCR. The data hold 180,000 or so clones, with approximately 88% observed a single time. Germline V CDR1 and CDR2: SGHAT, FQNNGV. The CDR3 is made up of 18 amino acids. J gave up 5 bases and V 0 bases, and 8 bases lay outside the gene matches. The receptor was derived from a human donor who had recovered from COVID-19. This specimen was peripheral blood, taken after recovery from COVID-19. This rearrangement joins TRBV11-2 to TRBJ2-1; 12 nucleotides match TRBD2. The CDR3 nucleotides read TGTGCCAGCAGCTTAGATGTCGATCTAGCGGGGGGGGACAATGAGCAGTTCTTC. Encoded protein: CASSLDVDLAGGDNEQFF.